The clone carrying this T cell receptor beta chain appeared many times. This CDR3 has 15 amino acids. The ends lost 0 bases at V and 3 bases at J; junction bases unmatched: 3. From germline, CDR1 is MNHEY and CDR2 SVGAGI. This sample was taken from a study of T cells after yellow fever vaccination. The 5'RACE template-switching step produced TCR cDNA and added a universal primer site and UMIs. TCRdb ran MiXCR on the 5' RACE reads and lists one entry per CDR3 protein. The table lists roughly 310,000 distinct CDR3 sequences, roughly 3.5% of them singletons. Here the sequenced sample was PBMCs, taken on the day of the yellow fever booster vaccination. The sequence was collected from a man between 18 and 35 years old who received the YFV17D yellow fever vaccine. The chain employs TRBV6-5 and TRBJ2-7; the match to TRBD2 covers 9 bases. In nucleotides, the CDR3 is TGTGCCAGCAGTTACTCGACTAGCGGATTCTACGAGCAGTACGTC. This encodes CASSYSTSGFYEQYV.